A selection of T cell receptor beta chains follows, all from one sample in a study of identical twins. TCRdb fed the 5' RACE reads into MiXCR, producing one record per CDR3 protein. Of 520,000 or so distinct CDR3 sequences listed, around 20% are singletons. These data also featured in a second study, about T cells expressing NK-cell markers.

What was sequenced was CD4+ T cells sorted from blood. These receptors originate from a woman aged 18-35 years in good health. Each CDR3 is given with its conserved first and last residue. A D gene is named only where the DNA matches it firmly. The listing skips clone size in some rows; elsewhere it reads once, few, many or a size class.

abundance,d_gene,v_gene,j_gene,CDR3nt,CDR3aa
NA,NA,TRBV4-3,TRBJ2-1,TGCGCCAGCAGCCAAGACAGTGCATCGAGCTCCTACAATGAGCAGTTCTTC,CASSQDSASSSYNEQFF
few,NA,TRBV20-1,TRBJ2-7,TGCAGTGCTAGGGACATCAGCTCCTACGAGCAGTACTTC,CSARDISSYEQYF
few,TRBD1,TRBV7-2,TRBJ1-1,TGTGCCAGCAGCATAACAGGGGGAGGTTACACTGAAGCTTTCTTT,CASSITGGGYTEAFF
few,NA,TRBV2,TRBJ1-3,TGTGCCAGCAGCCGGGTAGTTGCGGGAAACACCATATATTTT,CASSRVVAGNTIYF
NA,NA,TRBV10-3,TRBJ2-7,TGTGCCACACGTCGAGAGCCAGACCACTACGAGCAGTACTTC,CATRREPDHYEQYF
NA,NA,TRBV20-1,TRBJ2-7,TGCAGTGCCGCACGGGAGAAGGGCTACGAGCAGTACTTC,CSAAREKGYEQYF
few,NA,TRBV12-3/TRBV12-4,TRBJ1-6,TGTGCCAGCAGTTTCAGGGGTTCAAATTCACCCCTCCACTTT,CASSFRGSNSPLHF
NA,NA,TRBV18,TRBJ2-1,TGTGCCAGCTCACTCGGGACTTGGTACAATGAGCAGTTCTTC,CASSLGTWYNEQFF
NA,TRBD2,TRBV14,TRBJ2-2,TGTGCCAGCAGCTTACTAGCGGACCTCGGGGAGCTGTTTTTT,CASSLLADLGELFF
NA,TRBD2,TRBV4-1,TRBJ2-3,TGCGCCAGCATGCCGGGACTAGCGAGCACAGATACGCAGTATTTT,CASMPGLASTDTQYF
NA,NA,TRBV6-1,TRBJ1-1,TGTGCCAGCAGTGAGGGCCCTCGATCACCTGAAGCTTTCTTT,CASSEGPRSPEAFF
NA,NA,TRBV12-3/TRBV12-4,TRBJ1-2,TGTGCCAGCAGCCCTGGAGCAGACGGCTACACCTTC,CASSPGADGYTF
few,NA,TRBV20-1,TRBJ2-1,TGCAGTGCCGGGGCGGGCTACAATGAGCAGTTCTTC,CSAGAGYNEQFF
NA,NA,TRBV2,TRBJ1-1,TGTGCCAGCAGTCCAGAACAGGCGGGGGGCACTGAAGCTTTCTTT,CASSPEQAGGTEAFF
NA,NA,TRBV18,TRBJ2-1,TGTGCCAGCTCACCGAGGGTCAATGAGCAGTTCTTC,CASSPRVNEQFF
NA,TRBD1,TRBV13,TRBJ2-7,TGTGCCAGCAGCCCGGGGACAGTTCTCCCTATCTCCTACGAGCAGTACTTC,CASSPGTVLPISYEQYF
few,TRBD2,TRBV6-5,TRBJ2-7,TGTGCCAGCAGTTACTCGTCTAGCGGTCTCTACGAGCAGTACTTC,CASSYSSSGLYEQYF
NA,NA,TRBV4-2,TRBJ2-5,TGTGCCAGCAGCCGGGACCAACAAGAGACCCAGTACTTC,CASSRDQQETQYF
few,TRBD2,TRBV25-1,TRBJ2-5,TGTGCCAGCAGTGAGATCACTAGCGGTCAAGAGACCCAGTACTTC,CASSEITSGQETQYF
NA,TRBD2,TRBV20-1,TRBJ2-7,TGCAGTGCTAGGGGGACTAAAGCGGGGGACCGCTACGAGCAGTACTTC,CSARGTKAGDRYEQYF
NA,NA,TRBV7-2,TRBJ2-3,TGTGCCAGCAGCCGGGCGGGAGATACGCAGTATTTT,CASSRAGDTQYF
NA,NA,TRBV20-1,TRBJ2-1,TGCAGTGCTAGGAGGGCGGCAGGCCACAATGAGCAGTTCTTC,CSARRAAGHNEQFF
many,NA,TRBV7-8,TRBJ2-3,TGTGCCAGCAGCTTAGGGGGGTCTGGCACAGATACGCAGTATTTT,CASSLGGSGTDTQYF
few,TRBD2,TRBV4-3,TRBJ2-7,TGCGCCAGCAGCCAAGGGCCCCCCGGAGCGGGAGAGGTCTACGAGCAGTACTTC,CASSQGPPGAGEVYEQYF
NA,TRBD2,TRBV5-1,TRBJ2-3,TGCGCCAGCAGCTTGCCCAGCGGGGGCTACACAGATACGCAGTATTTT,CASSLPSGGYTDTQYF
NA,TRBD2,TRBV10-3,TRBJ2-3,TGTGCCACCGCTAGCGGGGGGACCACAGATACGCAGTATTTT,CATASGGTTDTQYF
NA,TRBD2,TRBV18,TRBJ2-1,TGTGCCAGCCAGCGGGGGAATAGAGACAATGAGCAGTTCTTC,CASQRGNRDNEQFF